The text below deals with one TCR beta chain. This clonotype was counted only a few times. No cognate antigen has been identified for it. No qualities accompany the bases; no much larger clone lies one base away. The cysteine opens and the phenylalanine closes a CDR3 of 14 amino acids. Of all the DNA, just the CDR3 is kept, 42 bases in frame from base 1. The germline V gene supplies CDR1 SGHRS and CDR2 YFSETQ. V is shortened by 1 base, J by 5 bases, and the region joining them spans 12 bases. The TCR beta CDR3 regions were amplified from the RNA transcripts. The TCR CDR3 was subjected to a first round of RT-PCR using the HTBI primer set and the Qiagen OneStep RT-PCR kit. The libraries were constructed in a second round of multiplex PCR and then size-selected and purified. The libraries were sequenced on an Illumina HiSeq2000 using paired-end 100 bp reads. The authors' analysis ran thus. Raw data were processed with SOAPnuke, discarding reads with adapters, uncalled bases, mean Phred below 15, or no exact constant-primer or identifier match. COPE v1.2.5 was used to merge high-quality paired reads, and clonotypes were defined as unique nucleotide sequences. MiTCR v1.1 was used to align the clonotypes against IMGT TRBV, TRBD and TRBJ reference segments. Analysis was restricted to V-J combinations with a frequency above 0.0001, which covered 99.2% of repertoires. A TCS score was defined as the ratio between F50 (clonal expansion) and ExV (chaos), using BLOSUM62-based TCRdist between CDR3 peptides within each V-J. Welch's t-statistics and random forest reduced some 510 V-J features to around 14, which were used in a naive Bayes classifier (R e1071). TCRdb trimmed public reads at Q25 via fastp, called clones via MiXCR and kept in-frame beta chains. Each CDR3 protein appears once, grouped with its most common genes and DNA. These V and J calls originate from TCRdb's pipeline instead of the authors' own analysis. Within this sample are 500,000 to 700,000 distinct CDR3 sequences, with 16% of them counted one time only. The ten largest clones capture about 17% of the sample.

This specimen comes from a study of T cells in Graves' hyperthyroidism and ophthalmopathy (dated by TCRdb to about 2019). About the full investigation: Peripheral blood was collected at initial diagnosis, before any treatment. TCR V-J signatures able to tell the groups apart were searched for in a discovery cohort of 90 to 100 patients, of whom over 40 had Graves' ophthalmopathy and around 58 had stable Graves' hyperthyroidism. Prospective prediction of ophthalmopathy was tested in an independent validation cohort of 18 to 20 hyperthyroidism patients and 15 to 17 patients who later progressed to ophthalmopathy. The 100 or so discovery patients were randomly split 7:3 into training and test sets. In about 6 Graves' hyperthyroidism patients, the study also compared T-cell repertoires from thyroid tissue with T-cell repertoires from blood. Once sampling was done, hyperthyroidism patients were given methimazole at a starting dose of 30 mg daily, whereas ophthalmopathy patients were given high-dose intravenous methylprednisolone. TCR Vbeta CDR3 sequencing of 130 to 150 peripheral blood samples (43 ophthalmopathy, roughly 72 hyperthyroidism and roughly 17 progressor patients) is reported in the paper. Study-wide findings and limitations: In validation, progression to ophthalmopathy was predicted by the model with almost 71% sensitivity and under 85% specificity, a median of 6.5 months before onset. No statistical method was used to fix the sample size in advance, and group allocation was not hidden from the investigators. A model built on a 13 V-J signature distinguished ophthalmopathy from stable hyperthyroidism, reaching about 88% sensitivity and under 84% specificity in cross-validation and 80%/75% in testing. Blood samples also contained most of the expanded thyroid clonotypes (frequency above 0.001), which suggests that blood repertoires may reflect thyroid immune responses.

A patient counted as having stable Graves' hyperthyroidism if no progression to ophthalmopathy occurred over 18 months of follow-up. The hyperthyroidism patients were between 18 and 65 years old and newly diagnosed, with a disease duration of less than 2 months. Patients with uncontrolled infections, other autoimmune diseases, pregnancy or lactation were excluded. Diagnoses were established on the basis of clinical symptoms, serum thyroxine and TRAb, thyroid ultrasound, and orbital computed tomography. PBMCs were separated from 8 to 10 ml of fresh peripheral blood using Ficoll-Paque density gradient centrifugation. Trizol reagent was used to extract total RNA, and RNA quality was then checked on an Agilent 2100 Bioanalyzer.

This sequence uses TRBV5-1 and TRBJ2-5; tentative D gene TRBD1, with 5 bases matching. The clonotype originates from a woman younger than 35 with Graves' hyperthyroidism. Material: blood. The CDR3: CASSLSGRDETQYF. In nucleotide form, the sequence is TGCGCCAGCAGCTTGTCTGGCAGGGATGAGACCCAGTACTTC.